The 19 T cell receptor beta chains below come from one sample, sequenced in a study of shared clonotypes between healthy human individuals (dated by TCRdb to 2020 to 2021). Library method: the immunoSEQ multiplex PCR assay. What TCRdb holds here is the immuneACCESS table cut down to in-frame rearrangements. Part of the clones is not present; checked against another copy, under half of the missing clones reflect an unresolved V gene, and the others are unexplained. The sample data list about 1 million clones, and about 80% of these were observed just once. The top ten constitute 1.4% to 1.5% of the sample. The specimen was memory CD4+ T cells sorted from blood. What this sample's cell subset or site label stands for: CD45RA-negative fraction. The receptors shown here come from a man younger than 35 in good health.

The chain employs TRBV10-3 and TRBJ2-1; 12 positions match TRBD2. The CDR3 has 16 residues. Per the germline V gene, CDR1 is ENHRY and CDR2 is SYGVKD. Losses at the gene ends were 0 bases for V and 8 bases for J; bases not matched to a gene: 5. The CDR3 here is CAISESGLAGTDEQFF. Here the CDR3 DNA reads TGTGCCATCAGTGAGTCTGGACTAGCGGGAACCGATGAGCAGTTCTTC.

The genes are TRBV2 and TRBJ2-3; D gene unclear. The CDR3 is made up of 13 amino acids. V gave up 3 bases and J gave up 1 base, with 5 bases separating them. CDR1 and CDR2 (germline): SNHLY, FYNNEI. The CDR3 is CASSEEGTDTQYF. Written as DNA, the CDR3 is TGTGCCAGCAGTGAGGAAGGCACAGATACGCAGTATTTT.

The rearrangement uses TRBV6-1 and TRBJ2-1; no clear D gene. Per the germline V gene, CDR1 is MNHNS and CDR2 is SASEGT. The CDR3 is 11 amino acids. With 0 bases removed from V and 12 bases from J, the gap between germline ends came to 6 bases. In nucleotides, the CDR3 is TGTGCCAGCAGTGAAGCCCCCCCGCAGTTCTTC. Residues: CASSEAPPQFF.

This sequence joins TRBV4-3 and TRBJ2-7, with D perhaps matching TRBD1 (6 bases). Trimming took 0 bases from V and 1 from J, leaving 16 bases between them. This CDR3 comprises 17 residues. The germline gives CDR1 LGHNA, CDR2 YSLEER. The CDR3 is CASSQELGDRRSYEQYF. The CDR3 DNA reads as TGCGCCAGCAGCCAAGAACTCGGAGACAGGAGGTCCTACGAGCAGTACTTC.

In this sample, this clone turned up once. The chain links TRBV5-8 to TRBJ1-2; the D gene is possibly TRBD1 (5 bases). The length of the CDR3 is 12 residues. The germline V and J ends were trimmed by 1 base and 13 bases, with 14 bases remaining between them. CDR1 is SGHTS, CDR2 YDEGEE, per germline. The CDR3 nucleotides read TGTGCCAGCAGCTTGTACATGGGGGTTCCCACCTTC. Protein: CASSLYMGVPTF.

The gene calls are TRBV30 and TRBJ2-3; TRBD2 matches at 15 bases. The germline gives CDR1 GTSNPN, CDR2 SVGIG (reference sequence). The CDR3 is 15 amino acids. Trimming cost V 1 base and J 8 bases; bases outside gene matches: 4. CDR3 residues: CAWSAPGLAGGTQYF. DNA of the CDR3: TGTGCCTGGAGTGCCCCGGGACTAGCGGGGGGTACGCAGTATTTT.

The chain carries TRBV9 and TRBJ1-2; D is undetermined. Germline CDR1 is SGDLS and CDR2 is YYNGEE. Trimming removed 0 bases from V and 0 bases from J, with 12 bases in between. The CDR3 has 16 amino acids. The CDR3 loop reads CASSVGAGPANYGYTF. As DNA, the CDR3 is TGTGCCAGCAGCGTAGGGGCAGGTCCAGCTAACTATGGCTACACCTTC.

This chain uses TRBV18 with TRBJ1-5; 8 positions match TRBD1. In germline, CDR1 is KGHSH, CDR2 LQKENI. Unmatched junction bases numbered 6, after V lost 3 bases and J lost 2 bases. The length of the CDR3 is 16 residues. CDR3 amino acids: CASSPTTGGGNQPQHF. The DNA of the CDR3 is TGTGCCAGCTCACCTACCACAGGGGGTGGCAATCAGCCCCAGCATTTT.

The table lists this clone with a few counts. The chain combines TRBV5-1 with TRBJ2-3; D may be TRBD2 (5 bases). Per germline, CDR1 SGHRS and CDR2 YFSETQ. The V gene lost 4 bases and the J gene lost 6 bases, with 15 bases spanning the gap. The CDR3 loop spans 14 amino acids. The CDR3 DNA reads as TGCGCCAGCAGCCTACCCCACGCGGGTGATACGCAGTATTTT. Amino acid sequence: CASSLPHAGDTQYF.

V usage is TRBV29-1 and J usage is TRBJ2-3; 9 positions agree with TRBD2. The CDR3 spans 17 residues. Germline CDR1 reads SQVTM; CDR2 reads ANQGSEA. With V trimmed by 3 bases and J by 0 bases, 10 bases remained unmatched. The chain's CDR3 is CSVDFWGLALSTDTQYF. DNA for the CDR3: TGCAGCGTTGATTTTTGGGGACTAGCTCTTAGCACAGATACGCAGTATTTT.

This clone turned up a few times. The J gene is TRBJ1-5, the V gene TRBV4-2; 7 bases match TRBD1. The CDR3 runs 16 residues. Germline CDR1 and CDR2: LGHNA and YNFKEQ. Trimming cost V 1 base and J 6 bases; bases outside gene matches: 9. The CDR3 coding sequence is TGTGCCAGCAGCCAAGGTGACAGGGTGGAGGGTCAGCCCCAGCATTTT. Translated: CASSQGDRVEGQPQHF.

V is TRBV18 and J is TRBJ1-2, with D uncertain. Trimming removed 3 bases from V and 4 bases from J, with 12 bases in between. The length of the CDR3 is 14 residues. Per the germline V gene, CDR1 is KGHSH and CDR2 is LQKENI. Here the CDR3 DNA reads TGTGCCAGCTCACCCCCGACGTCAAGCTATGGCTACACCTTC. It codes for CASSPPTSSYGYTF.

The chain has TRBV6-5 and TRBJ1-4; possible D gene TRBD1, 5 bases. Looked up from germline, CDR1 is MNHEY and CDR2 is SVGAGI. The CDR3 is made up of 15 amino acids. V lost 0 bases, J lost 8 bases, and 13 bases lay in between. CDR3 DNA: TGTGCCAGCAGTTACTCTCAGGGCTTTAGGGAAAAACTGTTTTTT. Encoded protein: CASSYSQGFREKLFF.

This sequence joins TRBV19 and TRBJ2-6, with 7 bases lining up with TRBD1. CDR1 and CDR2 (germline): LNHDA, SQIVND (reference sequence). This CDR3 is built from 18 residues. V lost 7 bases and J lost 0; bases outside the gene matches: 12. The CDR3 DNA reads as TGTGCCAGTACCGCAAAAGGGACAGTGAACTCTGGGGCCAACGTCCTGACTTTC. It is translated as CASTAKGTVNSGANVLTF.

On this clone itself: This CDR3 is also generated by other DNA sequences in the sample. The DNA for the CDR3 is TGTGCCAGCAGTTTAAAGGGGGGGTACCCCTACGAGCAGTACTTC. Translation gives CASSLKGGYPYEQYF. The chain employs TRBV27 and TRBJ2-7; the D gene is possibly TRBD2 (7 bases). Germline V gene data show CDR1 as MNHEY and CDR2 as SMNVEV (reference sequence). The CDR3 covers 15 residues. V dropped 2 bases and J dropped 2 bases, with 13 bases sitting between them.

V is TRBV11-2 and J is TRBJ2-7; D is perhaps TRBD1 (6 bases). The germline gives CDR1 SGHAT, CDR2 FQNNGV. The CDR3 runs 15 residues. Trimming removed 5 bases at V and 0 bases at J, with 14 bases between. The DNA for the CDR3 is TGTGCCAGCAGCCCACAGGGTACGGGCTCCTACGAGCAGTACTTC. Translating gives CASSPQGTGSYEQYF.

V usage is TRBV5-1 and J usage is TRBJ1-1; D is uncertain. Germline lookup yields CDR1 SGHRS and CDR2 YFSETQ. CDR3 length equals 15 residues. Between the trimmed V and J ends, which lost 3 bases and 1 base, there was a span of 13 bases. CDR3 DNA sequence: TGCGCCAGCAGCTGGACCGTTGAATCGAACACTGAAGCTTTCTTT. Amino acids: CASSWTVESNTEAFF.

The rearrangement joins TRBV27 to TRBJ2-5; 7 bases fit TRBD2. The CDR3 is 14 amino acids. The germline V gene encodes CDR1 MNHEY and CDR2 SMNVEV (reference sequence). J was trimmed by 5 bases and V by 5 bases; bases with no gene match: 8. The CDR3 is CASSPAGKGETQYF. The DNA of the CDR3 is TGTGCCAGCAGTCCAGCGGGAAAGGGGGAGACCCAGTACTTC.

The J gene is TRBJ2-7, the V gene TRBV19; D is unresolved. Germline V lookup: CDR1 LNHDA, CDR2 SQIVND (reference sequence). Deletions cut 5 bases from V and 6 bases from J, with 8 bases between. This CDR3 is 11 amino acids long. This CDR3 reads CASSEGLEQYF. CDR3 nucleotides: TGTGCCAGTAGTGAAGGGCTCGAGCAGTACTTC.